This paragraph reports one TCR beta chain. Trimming took off 0 bases at V and 0 bases at J, with 15 bases between the two ends. This CDR3 is built from 18 residues. Germline V gene sequence: CDR1 LGHNA, CDR2 YNFKEQ. The data are from a study of OX40 agonist ivuxolimab in advanced cancers. Study as a whole: Three dose-escalation patients had partial responses: one with hepatocellular carcinoma and two with cutaneous melanoma.

Profiled with immunoSEQ multiplex PCR; TCRdb holds only in-frame clones, not every one. Of tens of thousands of clones in the sample, more than 75% were seen once. The sample in question was CD4+ or CD8+ T cells sorted from blood, obtained in a trial of the OX40 agonist ivuxolimab. J is TRBJ2-4 and V is TRBV4-2, with D unclear. The receptor comes from an adult with an advanced solid tumor such as melanoma, head and neck, liver or kidney cancer. The CDR3, as DNA: TGTGCCAGCAGCCAAGATAGGTCGCGTTTACTAGCCAAAAACATTCAGTACTTC. Translation gives CASSQDRSRLLAKNIQYF.